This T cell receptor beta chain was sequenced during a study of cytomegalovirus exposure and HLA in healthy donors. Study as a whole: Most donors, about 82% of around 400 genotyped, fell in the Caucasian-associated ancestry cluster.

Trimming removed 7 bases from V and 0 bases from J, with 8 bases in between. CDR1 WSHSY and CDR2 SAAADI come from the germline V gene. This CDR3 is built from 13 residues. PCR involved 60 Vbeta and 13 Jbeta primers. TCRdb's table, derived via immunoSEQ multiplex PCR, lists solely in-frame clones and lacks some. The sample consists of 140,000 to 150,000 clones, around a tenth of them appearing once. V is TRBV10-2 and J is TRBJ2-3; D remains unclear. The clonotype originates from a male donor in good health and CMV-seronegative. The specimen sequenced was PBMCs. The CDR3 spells CASKTESTDTQYF. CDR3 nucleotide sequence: TGCGCCAGCAAAACCGAGAGCACAGATACGCAGTATTTT.